This TCR beta chain was found in a study of T cell responses to AZD1222 COVID-19 vaccine. The study's findings and limits: Unmutated variant regions reportedly attract nearly half of all spike-specific TCRs.

V was shortened by 2 bases and J by 3 bases, with 8 bases between the two germline ends. CDR3 size: 15 residues. CDR1 is SNHLY, CDR2 FYNNEI, per germline. Details on this clone: Its matching antigen is unknown.

The table came from immunoSEQ multiplex PCR; TCRdb's copy has only in-frame clones and leaves some out. The data contain approximately 120,000 clones, about 85% of them seen just once; the ten biggest clones take up 4.5% to 6.5%. Sequenced material: peripheral blood, taken on day 0 of AZD1222 vaccination. V and J are TRBV2 and TRBJ1-6, with D unclear. The sequence was obtained from an adult in good health. DNA of the CDR3: TGTGCCAGCAGTGAACCGGCCAGCTATAATTCACCCCTCCACTTT. The encoded protein is CASSEPASYNSPLHF.